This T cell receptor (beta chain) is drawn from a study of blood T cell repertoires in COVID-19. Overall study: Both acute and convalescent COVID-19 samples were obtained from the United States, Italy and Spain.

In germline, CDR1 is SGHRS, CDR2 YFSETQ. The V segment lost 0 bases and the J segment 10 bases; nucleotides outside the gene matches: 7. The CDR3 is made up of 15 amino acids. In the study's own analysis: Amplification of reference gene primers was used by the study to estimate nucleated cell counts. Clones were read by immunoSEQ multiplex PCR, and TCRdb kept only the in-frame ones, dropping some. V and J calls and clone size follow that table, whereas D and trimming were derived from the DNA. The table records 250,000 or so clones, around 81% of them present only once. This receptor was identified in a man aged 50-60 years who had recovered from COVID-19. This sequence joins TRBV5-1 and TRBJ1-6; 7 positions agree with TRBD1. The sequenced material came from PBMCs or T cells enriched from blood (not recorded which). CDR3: CASSLGPQGGSPLHF. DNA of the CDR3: TGCGCCAGCAGCTTGGGTCCTCAGGGGGGATCACCCCTCCACTTT.